This TCR beta chain was profiled in a study of identifying expanded T cells in peripheral blood (dated by TCRdb to the late 2010s). Study-level background: Separate aliquots of the same genomic DNA pool were sequenced to produce technical replicates, and four replicates were compared in pairs. Paper-wide results and their limitations: The binomial model flagged approximately 1.2 differentially abundant clones between technical replicates, compared with about 16 over around two weeks and approximately 19 over around four weeks. Variance in clone template counts between two-week samples significantly increased with total template count across all healthy donors. Across all healthy-donor time intervals, the beta-binomial model significantly cut both the number of clones called differentially abundant and the false-positive rate. It was expected by the authors that biological variance in healthy repertoires might increase further over much longer intervals, such as months to years.

This clone was picked up a small number of times. What antigen it recognizes has not been identified. There are no base qualities to consult, and no much larger clone falls within one base. Trimming removed 5 bases from V and 5 bases from J, leaving 14 bases between the germline ends. There are 14 amino acids in the CDR3, from cysteine to phenylalanine inclusive. Solely the CDR3 DNA is kept, with 42 bases framed from the first base. The germline V gene (reference sequence) gives CDR1 as SEHNR and CDR2 as FQNEAQ. TCRbeta CDR3 regions were profiled with the immunoSEQ Assay using bias-controlled multiplex PCR amplification of genomic DNA. The authors processed their data as follows. To quantify the absolute abundance of each unique TCRbeta CDR3 region, the sequences were collapsed and filtered. Differential abundance was tested with two models: a binomial (Fisher-equivalent) model and a beta-binomial model that adds time-dependent variance fitted from healthy donors. Clones with fewer than 5 combined templates were excluded, and clones with Benjamini-Hochberg FDR below 0.01 were called differentially abundant. Using the form v = (b*log(k)+a)^2, the beta-binomial variance was modeled as a function of the total template count across the two samples. In its TCRdb copy, this immuneACCESS table keeps in-frame sequences only and misses some clones. Where compared with another copy, unresolved V genes explain less than half of these, and the others have no known cause. V, J and clone size are taken as reported in that table, and D and trimming were inferred from the DNA itself. The sample profile shows around 94,000 clones; 80% to 90% of them were found once. Clones ranked in the top ten supply 4% to 5.5% of the sample.

No immune events, such as infections, were documented for the healthy donors during the collection period. Blood repertoires from healthy donors were used as a training cohort for calibrating time-dependent variance in a beta-binomial model of differential abundance of T-cell clones. The training cohort was composed of some ten healthy donors, 3 female and 7 male. The donors were between roughly 25 and 64 years old, with an average age of approximately 45 years. Whole blood from each healthy donor was obtained from a commercial supplier and was collected at three time points two to three weeks apart. Genomic DNA was extracted from unsorted whole blood for immunosequencing.

The sequencing sample was made of blood. The sequence came from a person between 18 and 75 years old in good health. Recombination connected TRBV7-9 to TRBJ2-3; the D gene is unclear. CDR3 loop: CASSPTYGKDTQYF. The DNA sequence follows: TGTGCCAGCAGCCCAACGTACGGAAAAGATACGCAGTATTTT.